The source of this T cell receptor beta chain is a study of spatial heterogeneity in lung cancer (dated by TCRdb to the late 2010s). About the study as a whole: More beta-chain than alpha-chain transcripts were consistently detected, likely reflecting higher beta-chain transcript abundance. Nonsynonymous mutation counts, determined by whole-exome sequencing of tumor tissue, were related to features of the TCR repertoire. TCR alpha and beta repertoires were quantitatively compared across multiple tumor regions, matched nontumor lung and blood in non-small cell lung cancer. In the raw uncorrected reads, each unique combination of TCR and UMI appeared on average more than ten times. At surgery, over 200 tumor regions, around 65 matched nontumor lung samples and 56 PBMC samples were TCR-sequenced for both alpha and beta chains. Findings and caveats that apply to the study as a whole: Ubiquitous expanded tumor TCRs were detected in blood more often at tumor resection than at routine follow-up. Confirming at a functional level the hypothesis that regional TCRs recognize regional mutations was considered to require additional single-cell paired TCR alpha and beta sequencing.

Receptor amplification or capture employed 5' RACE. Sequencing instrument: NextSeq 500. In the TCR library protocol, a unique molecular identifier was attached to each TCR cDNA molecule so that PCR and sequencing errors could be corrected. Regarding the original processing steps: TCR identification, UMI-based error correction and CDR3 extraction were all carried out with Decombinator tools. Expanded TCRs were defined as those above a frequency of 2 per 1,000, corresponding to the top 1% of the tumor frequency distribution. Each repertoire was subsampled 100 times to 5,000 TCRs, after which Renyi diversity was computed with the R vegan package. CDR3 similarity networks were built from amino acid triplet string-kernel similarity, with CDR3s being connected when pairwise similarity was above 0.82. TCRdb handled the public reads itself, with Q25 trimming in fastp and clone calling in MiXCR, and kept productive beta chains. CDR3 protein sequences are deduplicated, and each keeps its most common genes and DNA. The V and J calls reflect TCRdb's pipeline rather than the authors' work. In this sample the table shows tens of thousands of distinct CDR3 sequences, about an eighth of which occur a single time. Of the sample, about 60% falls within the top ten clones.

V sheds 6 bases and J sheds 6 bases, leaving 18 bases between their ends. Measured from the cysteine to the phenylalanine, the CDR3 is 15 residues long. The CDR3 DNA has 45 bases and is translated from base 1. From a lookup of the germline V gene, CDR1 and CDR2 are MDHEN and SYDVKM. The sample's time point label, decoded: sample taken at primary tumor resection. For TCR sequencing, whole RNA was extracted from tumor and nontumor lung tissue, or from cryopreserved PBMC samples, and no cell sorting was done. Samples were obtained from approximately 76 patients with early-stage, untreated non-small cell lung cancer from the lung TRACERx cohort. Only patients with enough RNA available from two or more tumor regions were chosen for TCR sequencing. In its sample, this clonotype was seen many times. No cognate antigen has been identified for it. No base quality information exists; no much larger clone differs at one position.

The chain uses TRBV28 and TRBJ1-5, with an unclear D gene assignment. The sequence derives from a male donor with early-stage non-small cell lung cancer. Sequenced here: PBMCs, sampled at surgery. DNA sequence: TGTGCCAGCAGGCCCTACGACATCCTTGGTCAGCCCCAGCATTTT. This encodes CASRPYDILGQPQHF.